This TCR beta chain was sequenced in a study of Tregs in tolerant kidney transplant recipients. Overall study findings and caveats: The most relevant donor-specific Treg TCRbeta repertoire apparently came from expansion with activated donor B cells. Biological reproducibility was not directly addressed, but technical replication error appeared minimal. Tolerant patients' donor-specific Tregs expanded beyond overall Tregs, suggesting antigen-driven growth.

As to this clone: The antigen is undetermined. The read ends 3 residues shy of where the CDR3 ends; the end is completed using the germline J gene.

Germline V gene lookup returns CDR1 SGHAT and CDR2 FQNNGV. The CDR3 length is 14 residues. Trimming shortened V by 2 bases and J by 7 bases, and 14 bases separated the two germline ends. Sequencing was performed with immunoSEQ multiplex PCR; in TCRdb, only in-frame clones are kept and a portion is missing. The sample includes some 52,000 clones. This chain links TRBV11-2 with TRBJ2-5; TRBD2 might be the D (6 bases). The source is a human donor who received a combined kidney and bone marrow transplant. The sequencing used CD4+ T cells from blood, collected before the transplant. This CDR3 is CASSLSAGRGTQYF. CDR3 bases read: TGTGCCAGCAGCTTATCGGCGGGGCGGGGGACC.